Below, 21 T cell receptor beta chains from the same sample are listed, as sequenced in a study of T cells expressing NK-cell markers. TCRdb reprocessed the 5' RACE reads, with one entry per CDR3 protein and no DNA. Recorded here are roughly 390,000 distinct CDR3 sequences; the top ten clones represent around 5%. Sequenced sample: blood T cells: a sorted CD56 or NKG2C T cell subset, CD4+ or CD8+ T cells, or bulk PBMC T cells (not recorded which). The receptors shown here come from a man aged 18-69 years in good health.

This chain's CDR3 is CASSLPRTGEAETQYF. The chain uses TRBV5-1 and TRBJ2-5; TCRdb calls TRBD1, which cannot be checked without DNA. The CDR3 runs to 16 residues. Looked up from germline, CDR1 is SGHRS and CDR2 is YFSETQ.

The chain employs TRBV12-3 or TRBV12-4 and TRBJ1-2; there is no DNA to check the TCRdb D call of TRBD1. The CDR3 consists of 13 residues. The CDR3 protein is CASSSSVSGGYTF.

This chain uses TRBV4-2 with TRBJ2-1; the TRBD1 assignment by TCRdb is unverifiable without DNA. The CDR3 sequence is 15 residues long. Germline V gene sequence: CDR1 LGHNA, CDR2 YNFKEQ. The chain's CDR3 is CASSQTRGQKLEQFF.

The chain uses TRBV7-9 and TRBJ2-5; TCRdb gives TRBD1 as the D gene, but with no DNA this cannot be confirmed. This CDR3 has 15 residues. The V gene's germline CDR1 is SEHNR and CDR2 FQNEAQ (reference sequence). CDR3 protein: CASSSGLGPKETQYF.

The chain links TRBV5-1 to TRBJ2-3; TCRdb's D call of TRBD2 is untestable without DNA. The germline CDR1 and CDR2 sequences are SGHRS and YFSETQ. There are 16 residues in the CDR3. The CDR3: CASSLWASGVTDTQYF.

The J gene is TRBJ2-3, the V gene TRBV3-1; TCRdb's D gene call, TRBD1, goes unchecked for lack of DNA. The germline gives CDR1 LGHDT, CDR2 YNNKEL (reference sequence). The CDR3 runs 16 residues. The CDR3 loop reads CASSQRTGRVADTQYF.

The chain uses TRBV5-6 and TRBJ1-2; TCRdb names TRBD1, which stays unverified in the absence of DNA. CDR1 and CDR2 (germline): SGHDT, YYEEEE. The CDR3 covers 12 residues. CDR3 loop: CASSLQGGGYTF. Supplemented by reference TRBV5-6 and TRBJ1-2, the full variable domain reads DAGVTQSPTHLIKTRGQQVTLRCSPKSGHDTVSWYQQALGQGPQFIFQYYEEEERQRGNFPDRFSGHQFPNYSSELNVNALLLGDSALYLCASSLQGGGYTFGSGTRLTVV.

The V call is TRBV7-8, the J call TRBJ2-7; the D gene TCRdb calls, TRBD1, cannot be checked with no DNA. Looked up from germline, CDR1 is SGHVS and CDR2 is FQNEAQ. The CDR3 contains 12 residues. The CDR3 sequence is CASSVGTGEQYF.

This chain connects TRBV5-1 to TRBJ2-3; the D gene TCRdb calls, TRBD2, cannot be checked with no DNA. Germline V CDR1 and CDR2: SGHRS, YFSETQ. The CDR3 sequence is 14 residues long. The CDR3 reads CASSFLGLGYPQYF.

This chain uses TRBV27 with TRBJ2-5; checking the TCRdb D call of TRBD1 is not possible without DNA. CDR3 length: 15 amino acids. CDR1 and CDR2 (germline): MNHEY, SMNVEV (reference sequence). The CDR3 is CASSTRDRAQETQYF.

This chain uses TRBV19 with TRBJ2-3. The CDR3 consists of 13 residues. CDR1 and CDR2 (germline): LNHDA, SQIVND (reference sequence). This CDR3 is CASRRTNTDTQYF.

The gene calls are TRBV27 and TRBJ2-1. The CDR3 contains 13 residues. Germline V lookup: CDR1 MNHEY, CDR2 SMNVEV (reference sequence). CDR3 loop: CASSSSRINEQFF.

CDR3 loop: CARTDQIKPDSQETQYF. V gene TRBV5-1 combines with J gene TRBJ2-5; TCRdb reports TRBD1, a call that lacks DNA to check it against. The CDR3 covers 17 residues. The germline CDR1 and CDR2 sequences are SGHRS and YFSETQ.

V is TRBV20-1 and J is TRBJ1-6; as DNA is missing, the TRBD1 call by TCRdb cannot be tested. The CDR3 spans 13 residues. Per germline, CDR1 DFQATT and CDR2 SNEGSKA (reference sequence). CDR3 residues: CSARPGHNSPLHF.

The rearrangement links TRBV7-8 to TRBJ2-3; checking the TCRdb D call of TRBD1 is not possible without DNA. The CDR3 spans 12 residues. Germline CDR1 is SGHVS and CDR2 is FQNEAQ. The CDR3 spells CATDRGTDTQYF.

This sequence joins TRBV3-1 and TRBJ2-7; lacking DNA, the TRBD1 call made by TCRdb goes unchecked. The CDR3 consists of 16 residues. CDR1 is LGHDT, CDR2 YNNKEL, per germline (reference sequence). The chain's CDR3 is CASSSPGPKGDYEQYF.

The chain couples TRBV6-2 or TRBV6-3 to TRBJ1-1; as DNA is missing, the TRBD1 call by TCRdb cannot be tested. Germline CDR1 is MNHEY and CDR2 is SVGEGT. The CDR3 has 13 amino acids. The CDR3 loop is CASHPGRNTEAFF.

The CDR3 loop is CASSLRDRGASGANVLTF. The rearrangement uses TRBV28 and TRBJ2-6; as DNA is missing, the TRBD1 call by TCRdb cannot be tested. The V gene's germline CDR1 is MDHEN and CDR2 SYDVKM. The CDR3 has 18 residues. Supplemented by reference TRBV28 and TRBJ2-6, the full variable domain reads DVKVTQSSRYLVKRTGEKVFLECVQDMDHENMFWYRQDPGLGLRLIYFSYDVKMKEKGDIPEGYSVSREKKERFSLILESASTNQTSMYLCASSLRDRGASGANVLTFGAGSRLTVL.

The CDR3 reads CASSLGGQGGHQETQYF. V usage is TRBV7-9 and J usage is TRBJ2-5; there is no DNA to check the TCRdb D call of TRBD1. CDR1 and CDR2 from the germline V gene are SEHNR and FQNEAQ (reference sequence). The CDR3 runs 17 residues.

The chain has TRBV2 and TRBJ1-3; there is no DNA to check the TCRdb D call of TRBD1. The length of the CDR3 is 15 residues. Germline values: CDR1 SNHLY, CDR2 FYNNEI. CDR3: CASRMGQVSGNTIYF.

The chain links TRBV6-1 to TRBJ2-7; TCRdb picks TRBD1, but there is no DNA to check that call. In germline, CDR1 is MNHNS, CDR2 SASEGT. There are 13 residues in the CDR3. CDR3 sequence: CASRGFSGNEQYF.